This TCR beta chain came from a study of control samples from healthy donors and cancer patients. Measured with immunoSEQ multiplex PCR; TCRdb has only the in-frame clones, and not every one. The repertoire has about 130,000 clones, around 90% of them found once; the top ten carry more than 2%. In germline, CDR1 is SNHLY, CDR2 FYNNEI. The CDR3 contains 13 residues. V lost 4 bases and J lost 3; bases outside the gene matches: 2. The specimen sequenced was blood. This clonotype was obtained from a man between 18 and 35 years old in good health. This chain uses TRBV2 with TRBJ1-1; TRBD1 agrees at 7 bases. As DNA, the CDR3 is TGTGCCAGCAGTGGCGACAGGGACACTGAAGCTTTCTTT. It is translated as CASSGDRDTEAFF.